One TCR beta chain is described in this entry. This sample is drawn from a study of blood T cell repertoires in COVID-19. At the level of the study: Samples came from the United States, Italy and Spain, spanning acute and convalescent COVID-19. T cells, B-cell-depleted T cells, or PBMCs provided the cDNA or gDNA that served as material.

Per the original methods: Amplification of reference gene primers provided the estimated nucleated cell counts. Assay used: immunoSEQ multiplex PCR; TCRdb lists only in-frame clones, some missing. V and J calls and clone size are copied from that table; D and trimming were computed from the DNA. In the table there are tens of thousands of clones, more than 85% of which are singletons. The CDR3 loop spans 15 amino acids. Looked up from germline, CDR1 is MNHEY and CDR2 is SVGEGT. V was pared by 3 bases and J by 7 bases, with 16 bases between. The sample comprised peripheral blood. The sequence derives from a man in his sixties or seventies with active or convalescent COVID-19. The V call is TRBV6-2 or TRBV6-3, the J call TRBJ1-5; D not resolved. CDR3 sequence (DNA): TGTGCCAGCAGTTATCGTTTTCAGGAGGGACAGCCCCAGCATTTT. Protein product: CASSYRFQEGQPQHF.